This is a list of T cell receptor beta chains from one sample in a study of identical twins. TCRdb re-analysed the 5' RACE reads in MiXCR, keeping a single row per CDR3 protein. The table shows 1.5 million to 2 million distinct CDR3 sequences, with under 35% occurring only once. The sample comprised cord blood. Receptors originate from a newborn girl in good health. The CDR3 runs from the conserved cysteine through the conserved F or W. A D gene is named only where the DNA matches it firmly. The size of a clone is reported for some rows only, either as once, few or many, or as a class for expanded clones.

D	size	J	V	DNA	CDR3
-	-	TRBJ2-7	TRBV12-1	TGTGCCAGCAGCTTTGAGGACAGGGGCGGCTACAATGAGCAGTACTTC	CASSFEDRGGYNEQYF
-	-	TRBJ2-1	TRBV10-3	TGTGCCATCAGTGAGTCTGGGGGGGCTGACAATGAGCAGTTCTTC	CAISESGGADNEQFF
-	few	TRBJ2-1	TRBV28	TGTGCCAGCAGTTTACTGTTGTACCCGCAGTTCTTC	CASSLLLYPQFF
TRBD2	few	TRBJ2-1	TRBV20-1	TGCAGTGCCCTCGGACTAGCGATAGACAATGAGCAGTTCTTC	CSALGLAIDNEQFF
-	few	TRBJ1-5	TRBV20-1	TGCAGTGCGCGACTCCGGGACCGCAGCAATCAGCCCCAGCATTTT	CSARLRDRSNQPQHF
TRBD2	few	TRBJ2-4	TRBV12-3/TRBV12-4	TGTGCCAGCAGTAAGCGGGGGGAAGGAAACATTCAGTACTTC	CASSKRGEGNIQYF
-	-	TRBJ2-3	TRBV19	TGTGCCAGTAGACGACAGAAGCGCACAGATACGCAGTATTTT	CASRRQKRTDTQYF
-	few	TRBJ1-1	TRBV20-1	TGCAGTGCTAGACGGGGGGGTTTCGGGTCTGAAGCTTTCTTT	CSARRGGFGSEAFF
-	few	TRBJ1-5	TRBV20-1	TGCAGTGCTAGAGTTGGCAGCTATAGCAATCAGCCCCAGCATTTT	CSARVGSYSNQPQHF
-	-	TRBJ2-5	TRBV2	TGTGCCAGCAGGACGGCGTGGCGGAATGAGCAGTACTTC	CASRTAWRNEQYF
TRBD2	-	TRBJ2-3	TRBV15	TGTGCCACCAGCAGACGAACTAGCGGGGGTACAGATGCGCAGTATTTT	CATSRRTSGGTDAQYF
TRBD1	once	TRBJ1-1	TRBV5-5	TGTGCCAGCAGCAGGCCGGACAGGTGGGCTGAAGCTTTCTTT	CASSRPDRWAEAFF
-	-	TRBJ2-7	TRBV20-1	TGCAGTGCTAGAGATCGTTTGGCTAGACCCCAGGTGCAGTACTTC	CSARDRLARPQVQYF
-	-	TRBJ2-1	TRBV28	TGTGCCAGCAGTTCGCAGGGGTCCTACAATGAGCAGTTCTTC	CASSSQGSYNEQFF
-	many	TRBJ2-7	TRBV4-2	TGTGCCAGCAGCCAAGAGAGCCAGGGCGCCTACGAGCAGTACTTC	CASSQESQGAYEQYF
TRBD1	few	TRBJ1-2	TRBV3-1	TGTGCCAGCAGCCAAAACAGGGGGGGGTATGGCTACACCTTC	CASSQNRGGYGYTF
TRBD2	-	TRBJ2-3	TRBV5-1	TGCGCCAGCAGCTCCCGCCCCAGGGACATAGCGGGAGCAGATACGCAGTATTTT	CASSSRPRDIAGADTQYF
-	few	TRBJ1-6	TRBV28	TGTGCCAGCATAGCCGCGGCCTCTAATTCACCCCTCCACTTT	CASIAAASNSPLHF
-	-	TRBJ2-1	TRBV25-1	TGTGCCAGCAGTGTCACCCTTAGCCATGAGCAGTTCTTC	CASSVTLSHEQFF
-	-	TRBJ2-7	TRBV7-9	TGTGCCAGCAGCTTCCAGCCTAGCCCCTACGAGCAGTACTTC	CASSFQPSPYEQYF